These 25 T cell receptor beta chains were sequenced from one sample in a study of cytomegalovirus exposure and HLA in healthy donors. The PCR made use of 60 Vbeta and 13 Jbeta primers. Method: immunoSEQ multiplex PCR; TCRdb's copy keeps in-frame clones and lacks some. Among tens of thousands of clones listed, approximately 78% were seen once. The sample taken for sequencing was PBMCs. The origin of the receptors is a woman in her 30s in good health and CMV-seronegative.

This clone was seen only a few times. The chain employs TRBV10-3 and TRBJ1-1; D may be TRBD1 (6 bases). Germline V CDR1 and CDR2: ENHRY, SYGVKD. Between the trimmed V and J ends, which lost 4 bases and 0 bases, there was a span of 15 bases. The CDR3 is 16 amino acids. CDR3 nucleotide sequence: TGTGCCATCAGTGGAGGTCAGGGGTTCATGAACACTGAAGCTTTCTTT. Translating it yields CAISGGQGFMNTEAFF.

This clone was counted between two and nine times. V usage is TRBV10-3 and J usage is TRBJ1-1; 11 bases are shared with TRBD1. The CDR3 extends over 15 amino acids. Looked up from germline, CDR1 is ENHRY and CDR2 is SYGVKD. J was trimmed by 1 base and V by 7 bases; bases with no gene match: 5. DNA for the CDR3: TGTGCCATCAAGGGACAGGGGGACGGGAACACTGAAGCTTTCTTT. Translation: CAIKGQGDGNTEAFF.

This clone was picked up one time. This chain connects TRBV28 to TRBJ1-1, with 8 bases aligning to TRBD1. J lost 10 bases, V lost 5 bases, and 6 bases had no gene match. Germline CDR1 is MDHEN and CDR2 is SYDVKM. The CDR3 loop spans 12 amino acids. In DNA, the CDR3 is TGTGCCAGCAGTCCCCGGACAGGGACAGCTTTCTTT. This sequence encodes CASSPRTGTAFF. Full variable domain (remainder filled in from reference TRBV28 and TRBJ1-1): DVKVTQSSRYLVKRTGEKVFLECVQDMDHENMFWYRQDPGLGLRLIYFSYDVKMKEKGDIPEGYSVSREKKERFSLILESASTNQTSMYLCASSPRTGTAFFGQGTRLTVV.

The count of this clone is one. The chain is built from TRBV5-6 and TRBJ1-5; maybe TRBD1 (6 bases). Germline CDR1 SGHDT, CDR2 YYEEEE. This CDR3 has 15 amino acids. V was clipped by 0 bases and J by 5 bases, with 12 bases between them. The CDR3 protein is CASSLGSGEHQPQHF. The DNA for the CDR3 is TGTGCCAGCAGCTTGGGCTCAGGGGAGCATCAGCCCCAGCATTTT.

This clone was picked up a small number of times. J is TRBJ1-5 and V is TRBV15; D is possibly TRBD1 (5 bases). Trimming removed 8 bases from V and 4 bases from J, with 12 bases in between. This CDR3 has 13 amino acids. Per germline, CDR1 LNHNV and CDR2 YYDKDF (reference sequence). The CDR3 DNA sequence: TGTGCCACCTCCCCAGGGTTGAATCAGCCCCAGCATTTT. This codes for CATSPGLNQPQHF.

The V and J genes are TRBV7-9 and TRBJ1-5, with D possibly TRBD1 on 6 matching bases. In germline, CDR1 is SEHNR, CDR2 FQNEAQ (reference sequence). The CDR3 is 15 residues long. V was shortened by 0 bases and J by 6 bases, with 12 bases between the two germline ends. CDR3 sequence: CASSLAGAESQPQHF. The CDR3 DNA reads TGTGCCAGCAGCTTAGCGGGGGCCGAGAGTCAGCCCCAGCATTTT.

The J gene is TRBJ2-7, the V gene TRBV2, with a weak D call TRBD2 (5 bases). This CDR3 is 14 amino acids long. The V gene lost 3 bases and the J gene lost 2 bases, with 11 bases spanning the gap. CDR1 is SNHLY and CDR2 is FYNNEI in the germline V gene. The DNA of the CDR3 is TGTGCCAGCAGTGAGGACGAGGGAACCTACGAGCAGTACTTC. This sequence encodes CASSEDEGTYEQYF.

This sequence joins TRBV10-2 and TRBJ1-2, with TRBD1 identical over 10 bases. Germline V gene lookup returns CDR1 WSHSY and CDR2 SAAADI. There are 16 residues in the CDR3. V shed 3 bases, J shed 4 bases, and the junction held 8 bases outside the gene matches. The CDR3 spells CASSEPGTGAGYGYTF. The CDR3 DNA is TGCGCCAGCAGTGAACCCGGGACAGGGGCGGGCTATGGCTACACCTTC.

The rearrangement links TRBV6-1 to TRBJ2-2, with D possibly TRBD2 on 6 matching bases. The germline V and J ends were trimmed by 1 base and 4 bases, with 10 bases remaining between them. The CDR3 consists of 15 residues. Germline CDR1 reads MNHNS; CDR2 reads SASEGT. The DNA of the CDR3 is TGTGCCAGCAGTGAAGGGGGTAGCGGCACCGGGGAGCTGTTTTTT. Translated: CASSEGGSGTGELFF.

The chain joins TRBV6-6 to TRBJ2-1, with a tentative D call TRBD1 (6 bases). Germline V gene lookup returns CDR1 MNHNY and CDR2 SVGAGI (reference sequence). This CDR3 has 15 residues. The ends were cut back, 8 bases at V and 0 bases at J, with 14 bases in the middle. CDR3 bases: TGTGCCAGCGGTCCAACGACAGGCTCCTACAATGAGCAGTTCTTC. It codes for CASGPTTGSYNEQFF.

This clone was seen a single time. V is TRBV4-2 and J is TRBJ2-5; 8 bases are a match to TRBD2. The CDR3 covers 14 residues. Germline V gives CDR1 LGHNA, CDR2 YNFKEQ. V dropped 6 bases and J dropped 3; count of bases not matched to a gene: 6. DNA for the CDR3: TGTGCCAGCAGTAGCGGGGACTCCAAAGAGACCCAGTACTTC. Protein sequence: CASSSGDSKETQYF.

The J gene is TRBJ2-2, the V gene TRBV19, with a weak D call TRBD1 (5 bases). This CDR3 is built from 14 residues. V was trimmed by 2 bases and J by 6 bases, leaving 10 bases between them. Germline CDR1 LNHDA, CDR2 SQIVND (reference sequence). The CDR3 bases are TGTGCCAGTAGTATACAGGCAGGGTCCGGGGAGCTGTTTTTT. Translation gives CASSIQAGSGELFF.

V usage is TRBV18 and J usage is TRBJ2-7; 8 nucleotides agree with TRBD2. Germline V gene data show CDR1 as KGHSH and CDR2 as LQKENI. Trimming took 0 bases from V and 5 from J; bases not matched to a gene: 6. The CDR3 is 15 amino acids. CDR3 nucleotide sequence: TGTGCCAGCTCACCACCTGACGGACTAGCCCACGAGCAGTACTTC. Encoded protein: CASSPPDGLAHEQYF.

The chain uses TRBV6-5 and TRBJ1-1; the D is unclear. CDR1 and CDR2 (germline): MNHEY, SVGAGI. Trimming removed 5 bases at V and 6 bases at J, with 19 bases between. The CDR3 loop spans 15 amino acids. CDR3 coding DNA: TGTGCCAGCAGTCCGTTCCTGGGGAGGGAGGCTGAAGCTTTCTTT. Translation gives CASSPFLGREAEAFF.

This clone was counted only a few times. The V gene is TRBV9, the J gene TRBJ2-5; tentative D call: TRBD1 (6 bases). Germline values: CDR1 SGDLS, CDR2 YYNGEE. There are 13 residues in the CDR3. V lost 1 base to trimming and J lost 5 bases, with 9 bases between them. CDR3 loop: CASSVRTGETQYF. The CDR3 DNA reads as TGTGCCAGCAGCGTAAGAACAGGGGAGACCCAGTACTTC. Variable domain in full (rest from reference TRBV9 and TRBJ2-5): DSGVTQTPKHLITATGQRVTLRCSPRSGDLSVYWYQQSLDQGLQFLIQYYNGEERAKGNILERFSAQQFPDLHSELNLSSLELGDSALYFCASSVRTGETQYFGPGTRLLVL.

The chain recombines TRBV15 with TRBJ2-1; D uncertain. V lost 0 bases and J lost 5, with 8 bases in between. CDR1 is LNHNV, CDR2 YYDKDF, per germline (reference sequence). CDR3 length equals 14 residues. CDR3 sequence reads: CATSRDFADNEQFF. The CDR3 DNA is TGTGCCACCAGCAGAGATTTCGCGGACAATGAGCAGTTCTTC.

CDR3 coding DNA: TGCGCCAGCAGCCAAGATTTGGAGAATCAGCCCCAGCATTTT. It specifies CASSQDLENQPQHF. The V gene is TRBV4-1, the J gene TRBJ1-5; D unclear. The CDR3 totals 14 residues. The germline V and J ends were trimmed by 0 bases and 4 bases, with 7 bases remaining between them. Germline loops: CDR1 MGHRA, CDR2 YSYEKL.

The rearrangement joins TRBV11-2 to TRBJ1-2; 7 nucleotides match TRBD1. Germline V gene data show CDR1 as SGHAT and CDR2 as FQNNGV. The CDR3 consists of 15 residues. J lost 5 bases, V lost 5 bases, and 11 bases had no gene match. CDR3 DNA: TGTGCCAGCAGCCCCCGCCGGACAGGTGATTATGGCTACACCTTC. It codes for CASSPRRTGDYGYTF.

The rearrangement joins TRBV6-6 to TRBJ1-1, with D hard to call. The CDR3 is made up of 15 amino acids. In germline, CDR1 is MNHNY, CDR2 SVGAGI (reference sequence). Trimming pared 2 bases from V and 3 bases from J, leaving 13 bases between. The CDR3 loop is CASSYGSEGDTEAFF. In nucleotides, the CDR3 is TGTGCCAGCAGTTACGGGTCGGAGGGAGACACTGAAGCTTTCTTT.

The chain uses TRBV5-6 and TRBJ2-5; D gene uncertain. Trimming removed 0 bases at V and 5 bases at J, with 8 bases between. This CDR3 is built from 13 residues. Germline CDR1 reads SGHDT; CDR2 reads YYEEEE. The CDR3 region has the DNA TGTGCCAGCAGCTTGGGTAGCCGGGAGACCCAGTACTTC. It yields the protein CASSLGSRETQYF.

In its sample, this clone was seen a few times. The chain uses TRBV2 and TRBJ1-3; D uncertain. Germline V gives CDR1 SNHLY, CDR2 FYNNEI. The CDR3 length is 14 residues. The V and J ends lost 6 bases and 0 bases respectively, with 9 bases between them. Here the CDR3 reads CASRVQSSGNTIYF. CDR3 sequence (DNA): TGTGCCAGCAGGGTACAAAGCTCTGGAAACACCATATATTTT.

The J gene is TRBJ1-2, the V gene TRBV11-2; tentative D call: TRBD1 (5 bases). Trimming shortened V by 3 bases and J by 6 bases, and 14 bases separated the two germline ends. Germline assignment: CDR1 SGHAT and CDR2 FQNNGV. The CDR3 sequence is 14 residues long. CDR3 sequence (DNA): TGTGCCAGCAGCTTTTCGGCGACAGACAATGGCTACACCTTC. It yields the protein CASSFSATDNGYTF.

This clone was counted a few times. The chain uses TRBV6-1 and TRBJ1-2; the match to TRBD1 covers 7 bases. Germline V gene lookup returns CDR1 MNHNS and CDR2 SASEGT. Trimming took 0 bases from V and 5 from J; bases not matched to a gene: 9. The CDR3 extends over 16 amino acids. Here the CDR3 reads CASSEAPDRPLYGYTF. DNA for the CDR3: TGTGCCAGCAGTGAAGCTCCGGACAGGCCTTTATATGGCTACACCTTC.

The V call is TRBV7-2, the J call TRBJ2-4; unclear D gene. Germline CDR1 is SGHTA and CDR2 is FQGNSA. CDR3 length: 14 amino acids. Trimming removed 5 bases at V and 0 bases at J, with 8 bases between. CDR3 bases: TGTGCCAGCAGCGCACAGTTAGCCAAAAACATTCAGTACTTC. It translates to CASSAQLAKNIQYF.

The genes are TRBV21-1 and TRBJ2-7; TRBD1 was called by the table and not checked on the DNA. TRBV21-1 constitutes a pseudogene. This CDR3 comprises 12 residues. CDR3 residues: CASRDRTYEQYF. For the CDR3, the DNA is TGTGCCAGCAGGGACAGAACCTACGAGCAGTACTTC.